This TCR beta chain originates from a study of T cell responses to AZD1222 COVID-19 vaccine. Findings of the study overall: The sample set comprised mostly white British donors with more females, and clonal diversity was possibly underestimated. Repertoires were collected only later (after the peak T cell response had occurred).

A remark on this clone: The antigen is undetermined.

Method: immunoSEQ multiplex PCR; TCRdb's copy keeps in-frame clones and lacks some. The sample contains more than 95,000 clones, around 80% of which appear only once. The CDR3 contains 14 residues. With 5 bases removed from V and 5 bases from J, the gap between germline ends came to 15 bases. Looked up from germline, CDR1 is LGHNA and CDR2 is YSLEER. Sequencing used peripheral blood, obtained on day 0 of AZD1222 vaccination. The chain uses TRBV4-3 and TRBJ1-1; D call uncertain. The receptor was isolated from an adult in good health. CDR3 sequence (DNA): TGCGCCAGCAGCGCCCGACGGGTAGGGACTGAAGCTTTCTTT. It is translated as CASSARRVGTEAFF.